The clone carrying this TCR beta chain occurred many times. The antigen remains undetermined. This entry comes from a study of early T cells in non-severe SARS-CoV-2 infection. Study-level findings and limits: Matching results from VDJdb favored anti-spike CD8 responses, leaving private and CD4 specificities undetected.

In the library, individual cDNA molecules carried attached unique molecular identifiers. TCRdb reprocessed the 5' RACE reads with MiXCR, giving one entry per CDR3 protein. Seen here are approximately 90,000 distinct CDR3 sequences, approximately 16% observed once, and the top ten hold 5.1%. Germline CDR1 reads DFQATT; CDR2 reads SNEGSKA (reference sequence). The CDR3 covers 18 residues. Trimming removed 2 bases from V and 2 bases from J; junction bases left unmatched: 14. Sequencing was performed on whole blood, taken at baseline. This TCR came from an adult who was a healthcare worker with PCR-confirmed SARS-CoV-2 infection or an uninfected control (not recorded which). This rearrangement joins TRBV20-1 to TRBJ2-3; 9 nucleotides agree with TRBD2. The CDR3 DNA follows: TGCAGTGCTAGACCGGAGAGTCGACTAGCGGTAAACACAGATACGCAGTATTTT. As protein: CSARPESRLAVNTDTQYF.